The 31 T cell receptor beta chains below all came from one sample that was sequenced in a study of CD8 T cells in Susac syndrome. RNA amounts of roughly 0.45 to 1 ug underwent reverse transcription with random hexamers. TCRdb reanalysed the immunoSEQ multiplex PCR reads using MiXCR and keeps one entry per CDR3 protein. The data show some 260,000 distinct CDR3 sequences, roughly 84% seen once. Source material: CD8+ T cells from PBMCs. These receptors were taken from a human donor with multiple sclerosis.

The chain carries TRBV11-2 and TRBJ2-3, with 7 bases lining up with TRBD2. V shed 5 bases and J 5 bases; nucleotides not matched to a gene: 7. Germline CDR1 is SGHAT and CDR2 is FQNNGV. This CDR3 is built from 14 residues. CDR3 DNA: TGTGCCAGCAGCCGTGGGGGGAGGGGAGATACGCAGTATTTT. Translation: CASSRGGRGDTQYF.

This sequence joins TRBV5-1 and TRBJ2-3; 9 nucleotides agree with TRBD1. V was clipped by 0 bases and J by 5 bases; unmatched bases: 4. The CDR3 sequence is 15 residues long. Germline CDR1 is SGHRS and CDR2 is YFSETQ. CDR3 coding DNA: TGCGCCAGCAGCTTGGAGGGACAGGGTATAGATACGCAGTATTTT. Translated, it gives CASSLEGQGIDTQYF.

V and J are TRBV27 and TRBJ1-3, with D unresolved. Trimming left V 1 base short and J 0 bases short, with 13 bases between. Germline V gene sequence: CDR1 MNHEY, CDR2 SMNVEV (reference sequence). This CDR3 region has 17 residues. In DNA form, the CDR3 reads TGTGCCAGCAGTTTATACGGACGGATACGCTCTGGAAACACCATATATTTT. This translates into CASSLYGRIRSGNTIYF.

V usage is TRBV10-3 and J usage is TRBJ2-3; 9 bases map to TRBD2. CDR3 length equals 15 residues. The V gene end was trimmed by 5 bases and the J gene end by 1 base; junction bases not matched to a gene: 4. In germline, CDR1 is ENHRY, CDR2 SYGVKD. The CDR3 sequence: CAISPRLAGTDTQYF. The CDR3 DNA follows: TGTGCCATCAGTCCTAGACTAGCGGGCACAGATACGCAGTATTTT.

The chain joins TRBV7-6 to TRBJ2-7, with 7 bases matching TRBD1. This CDR3 is 14 amino acids long. V was pared by 4 bases and J by 5 bases, with 8 bases of the junction left unmatched. From germline, CDR1 is SGHVS and CDR2 FNYEAQ. The CDR3 loop is CASSSRDRLNEQYF. The CDR3 DNA follows: TGTGCCAGCAGCTCCCGGGACAGACTTAACGAGCAGTACTTC.

The chain employs TRBV2 and TRBJ1-2, with D perhaps TRBD1 (6 bases). Trimming took off 7 bases at V and 2 bases at J, with 14 bases between the two ends. Germline V lookup: CDR1 SNHLY, CDR2 FYNNEI. This CDR3 comprises 14 residues. In nucleotides, the CDR3 is TGTGCCAGCACCGTCGGGGGGGCAAACTATGGCTACACCTTC. Its translation: CASTVGGANYGYTF.

The chain links TRBV28 to TRBJ2-1; TRBD1 matches at 11 bases. After removal of 4 bases from V and 6 bases from J, the junction contained 14 bases not matched to a gene. Germline CDR1 reads MDHEN; CDR2 reads SYDVKM. The CDR3 covers 18 residues. This CDR3 reads CASSSLYLRDRGGNEQFF. The CDR3 region has the DNA TGTGCCAGCAGTTCGCTTTACCTCCGGGACAGGGGGGGCAATGAGCAGTTCTTC.

This clonotype came up once. The chain uses TRBV9 and TRBJ2-2; 10 bases are shared with TRBD2. Losses at the gene ends were 0 bases for V and 3 bases for J; bases not matched to a gene: 5. Germline loops: CDR1 SGDLS, CDR2 YYNGEE. There are 17 residues in the CDR3. Here the CDR3 reads CASSVEGSGRDTGELFF. In nucleotides, the CDR3 is TGTGCCAGCAGCGTAGAGGGGAGCGGGAGGGACACCGGGGAGCTGTTTTTT.

V is TRBV9 and J is TRBJ2-3; TRBD2 is a possible D gene (5 bases). The V gene's germline CDR1 is SGDLS and CDR2 YYNGEE. The ends were cut back, 4 bases at V and 0 bases at J, with 12 bases in the middle. This CDR3 spans 15 amino acids. CDR3: CASSRSGTSTDTQYF. The CDR3, as DNA: TGTGCCAGCAGCAGAAGCGGAACTAGCACAGATACGCAGTATTTT.

This clonotype appeared once. V is TRBV6-2 or TRBV6-3 and J is TRBJ2-5; 7 bases are shared with TRBD2. The germline CDR1 and CDR2 sequences are MNHEY and SVGEGT. The ends lost 3 bases at V and 5 bases at J; junction bases unmatched: 9. The CDR3 spans 15 residues. DNA for the CDR3: TGTGCCAGCAGTTATCCAACGGGAGGCGGGGAGACCCAGTACTTC. This translates into CASSYPTGGGETQYF.

The V call is TRBV7-9, the J call TRBJ2-1; 7 bases align to TRBD2. The CDR3 sequence is 13 residues long. Germline CDR1 SEHNR, CDR2 FQNEAQ (reference sequence). Germline trimming cut 7 bases from V and 9 bases from J; bases unmatched to any gene: 9. CDR3 protein: CASTMGGNSEQFF. The CDR3 coding sequence is TGTGCCAGCACCATGGGGGGGAATAGTGAGCAGTTCTTC.

The sample holds one count of this clonotype. The V gene is TRBV5-6, the J gene TRBJ2-6; D not resolved. This CDR3 comprises 12 residues. The germline V gene has CDR1 SGHDT and CDR2 YYEEEE. V was trimmed by 5 bases and J by 4 bases, leaving 4 bases between them. Here the CDR3 reads CASSGGANVLTF. The CDR3 region has the DNA TGTGCCAGCAGTGGAGGGGCCAACGTCCTGACTTTC.

The V gene is TRBV14, the J gene TRBJ2-3; perhaps TRBD1 as D (6 bases). Germline V gene sequence: CDR1 SGHDN, CDR2 FVKESK. Between the trimmed V and J ends, which lost 7 bases and 4 bases, there was a span of 12 bases. The length of the CDR3 is 13 residues. CDR3 sequence reads: CASTRQEPDTQYF. In DNA, the CDR3 is TGTGCCAGCACGAGACAGGAGCCAGATACGCAGTATTTT.

The chain has TRBV9 and TRBJ2-3, with D maybe TRBD1 (6 bases). The CDR3 extends over 14 amino acids. Per germline, CDR1 SGDLS and CDR2 YYNGEE. V was cut by 1 base and J by 2 bases, with 8 bases left in between. The CDR3 reads CASSVNRVTDTQYF. CDR3 bases: TGTGCCAGCAGCGTAAACAGGGTCACAGATACGCAGTATTTT.

This rearrangement joins TRBV7-9 to TRBJ2-7; tentatively, D is TRBD1 (6 bases). This CDR3 is 14 amino acids long. Trimming removed 2 bases from V and 4 bases from J, with 12 bases in between. The germline V gene encodes CDR1 SEHNR and CDR2 FQNEAQ (reference sequence). CDR3 in DNA: TGTGCCAGCAGCTTACCGGCAGGGGAGTACGAGCAGTACTTC. Protein product: CASSLPAGEYEQYF.

The chain carries TRBV9 and TRBJ2-1; 14 bases match TRBD2. This CDR3 has 18 amino acids. V shed 3 bases, J shed 5 bases, and the junction held 10 bases outside the gene matches. The V gene's germline CDR1 is SGDLS and CDR2 YYNGEE. The CDR3 DNA reads as TGTGCCAGCAGCGGCGGACTAGCGGGAGGCTGGGGGGACAATGAGCAGTTCTTC. Translated: CASSGGLAGGWGDNEQFF. The whole variable domain, remainder taken from reference TRBV9 and TRBJ2-1, is DSGVTQTPKHLITATGQRVTLRCSPRSGDLSVYWYQQSLDQGLQFLIQYYNGEERAKGNILERFSAQQFPDLHSELNLSSLELGDSALYFCASSGGLAGGWGDNEQFFGPGTRLTVL.

The rearrangement joins TRBV28 to TRBJ2-4, with 9 bases matching TRBD1. The trim removed 2 bases at V and 3 bases at J, leaving 5 bases unmatched. This CDR3 comprises 16 residues. Germline loops: CDR1 MDHEN, CDR2 SYDVKM. CDR3 in DNA: TGTGCCAGCAGTTTAGGGACAGGGATTGGCAAAAACATTCAGTACTTC. This encodes CASSLGTGIGKNIQYF.

V is TRBV9 and J is TRBJ2-5; D might be TRBD2 (5 bases). Between the trimmed V and J ends, which lost 2 bases and 5 bases, there was a span of 16 bases. Per the germline V gene, CDR1 is SGDLS and CDR2 is YYNGEE. The CDR3 extends over 15 amino acids. CDR3 nucleotide sequence: TGTGCCAGCAGCGTGACGGGAAGGGTGGGGGAGACCCAGTACTTC. This encodes CASSVTGRVGETQYF.

The chain links TRBV10-3 to TRBJ1-2, with D unresolved. The germline V gene has CDR1 ENHRY and CDR2 SYGVKD. Deletions cut 0 bases from V and 0 bases from J, with 8 bases between. The CDR3 is made up of 15 amino acids. CDR3 bases: TGTGCCATCAGTGAGTCGTTTGCGGCTAACTATGGCTACACCTTC. Encoded protein: CAISESFAANYGYTF.

The V call is TRBV19, the J call TRBJ2-3, with TRBD2 identical over 13 bases. Germline V lookup: CDR1 LNHDA, CDR2 SQIVND (reference sequence). This CDR3 has 16 amino acids. The junction had 1 base not matched to a gene; V was cut back by 4 bases and J by 0 bases. CDR3 sequence: CASSRGLAGSTDTQYF. CDR3 in DNA: TGTGCCAGTAGTAGGGGACTAGCGGGGAGCACAGATACGCAGTATTTT.

The chain combines TRBV6-1 with TRBJ2-1; perhaps TRBD1 as D (5 bases). V was cut by 5 bases and J by 4 bases, with 9 bases left in between. Germline CDR1 is MNHNS and CDR2 is SASEGT. The CDR3 is made up of 13 amino acids. CDR3 region: CASSNRFYNEQFF. CDR3 sequence (DNA): TGTGCCAGCAGTAACAGGTTTTACAATGAGCAGTTCTTC.

This chain links TRBV20-1 with TRBJ2-7, with unresolved D. The length of the CDR3 is 10 residues. Germline assignment: CDR1 DFQATT and CDR2 SNEGSKA (reference sequence). The CDR3 coding sequence is TGCACTGCGATCTCCTACGAGCAGTACTTC. Translated: CTAISYEQYF.

This clonotype was observed a handful of times. The genes are TRBV5-4 and TRBJ1-1, with 7 positions matching TRBD1. The CDR3 length is 14 residues. V dropped 3 bases and J dropped 6; count of bases not matched to a gene: 8. Germline V lookup: CDR1 SGHNT, CDR2 YYREEE (reference sequence). The chain's CDR3 is CASSWGQMVSEAFF. CDR3 nucleotides: TGTGCCAGCAGCTGGGGACAGATGGTCTCTGAAGCTTTCTTT.

The CDR3 is CASSDGLAGLNEQFF. CDR3 nucleotide sequence: TGTGCCAGCAGTGACGGACTAGCGGGCTTAAATGAGCAGTTCTTC. The chain carries TRBV27 and TRBJ2-1, with TRBD2 identical over 11 bases. The V gene's germline CDR1 is MNHEY and CDR2 SMNVEV (reference sequence). The CDR3 consists of 15 residues. V lost 5 bases to trimming and J lost 7 bases; unmatched junction nucleotides: 7.

V gene TRBV7-9 combines with J gene TRBJ1-2; D remains ambiguous. CDR1 and CDR2 from the germline V gene are SEHNR and FQNEAQ (reference sequence). This CDR3 has 12 residues. Trimming removed 2 bases at V and 4 bases at J, with 5 bases between. CDR3 bases: TGTGCCAGCAGCTTATCATCCTATGGCTACACCTTC. Translation: CASSLSSYGYTF.

This clonotype was detected only once. The gene calls are TRBV5-6 and TRBJ2-1; no firm D call. Deletions cut 1 base from V and 8 bases from J, with 10 bases between. The CDR3 spans 13 residues. From germline, CDR1 is SGHDT and CDR2 YYEEEE. CDR3 region: CASSLTLLDEQFF. The CDR3 coding sequence is TGTGCCAGCAGCTTGACTCTTTTGGATGAGCAGTTCTTC.

The genes are TRBV27 and TRBJ1-5; TRBD1 is a possible D gene (6 bases). The CDR3 is made up of 15 amino acids. Trimming stripped 0 bases from V and 7 bases from J, with 13 bases between. The germline V gene encodes CDR1 MNHEY and CDR2 SMNVEV (reference sequence). The CDR3 spells CASSLSQGGFQPQHF. The CDR3 DNA reads TGTGCCAGCAGTTTATCACAGGGAGGATTCCAGCCCCAGCATTTT.

The rearrangement uses TRBV20-1 and TRBJ1-5, with D unclear. CDR1 is DFQATT, CDR2 SNEGSKA, per germline (reference sequence). CDR3 length: 14 amino acids. V lost 3 bases and J lost 3, with 12 bases in between. The CDR3 DNA reads as TGCAGTGCTAGTGCCGGTTGGGTCAATCAGCCCCAGCATTTT. It is translated as CSASAGWVNQPQHF.

This chain links TRBV19 with TRBJ2-3; maybe TRBD1 (5 bases). Germline V gene sequence: CDR1 LNHDA, CDR2 SQIVND (reference sequence). The CDR3 runs 15 residues. V was clipped by 3 bases and J by 0 bases, with 10 bases between them. The CDR3 sequence is CASSMRQFSTDTQYF. CDR3 nucleotides: TGTGCCAGTAGTATGAGACAGTTCAGCACAGATACGCAGTATTTT.

CDR3 DNA: TGTGCCAGCAGCAGTGCCGGAGGGATAGCGGGAGGGATCTACAATGAGCAGTTCTTC. Its protein is CASSSAGGIAGGIYNEQFF. The chain has TRBV14 and TRBJ2-1; TRBD2 matches at 11 bases. This CDR3 spans 19 amino acids. Germline V gene data show CDR1 as SGHDN and CDR2 as FVKESK. V shed 5 bases, J shed 3 bases, and the junction held 15 bases outside the gene matches.

The genes are TRBV11-2 and TRBJ2-3; 10 bases map to TRBD2. The V segment lost 0 bases and the J segment 1 base; nucleotides outside the gene matches: 4. The CDR3 spans 17 residues. CDR1 SGHAT and CDR2 FQNNGV come from the germline V gene. The DNA for the CDR3 is TGTGCCAGCAGCTTAGACCCCGGGACTAGCGGCACAGATACGCAGTATTTT. Its protein product is CASSLDPGTSGTDTQYF.